This TCR beta chain was recorded in a study of blood T cells in healthy people across ages. With a J-beta primer mix and a sample-barcoded 5' primer, a second PCR ran about 7 to 12 cycles. A template-switch adaptor that had 12 random nucleotides put a tag on each cDNA molecule. A single record per CDR3 protein comes from TCRdb applying MiXCR to the 5' RACE reads. The sample includes hundreds of thousands of distinct CDR3 sequences, 58% of them seen just once. The table lists this clonotype with a few counts. The V end was cut by 2 bases, the J end by 5 bases, with 11 bases between. The CDR3 has 14 amino acids. Germline-derived CDR1 and CDR2 are SGHTA and FQGNSA.

The clonotype comes from a man aged 25-45 years in good health. The sequencing input was blood. V usage is TRBV7-2 and J usage is TRBJ2-3, with D perhaps TRBD2 (5 bases). The CDR3: CASSLTGVRDTQYF. In DNA form, the CDR3 reads TGTGCCAGCAGCTTAACCGGGGTGCGAGATACGCAGTATTTT. Together with reference TRBV7-2 and TRBJ2-3, the CDR3 gives the full variable domain: GAGVSQSPSNKVTEKGKDVELRCDPISGHTALYWYRQSLGQGLEFLIYFQGNSAPDKSGLPSDRFSAERTGGSVSTLTIQRTQQEDSAVYLCASSLTGVRDTQYFGPGTRLTVL.